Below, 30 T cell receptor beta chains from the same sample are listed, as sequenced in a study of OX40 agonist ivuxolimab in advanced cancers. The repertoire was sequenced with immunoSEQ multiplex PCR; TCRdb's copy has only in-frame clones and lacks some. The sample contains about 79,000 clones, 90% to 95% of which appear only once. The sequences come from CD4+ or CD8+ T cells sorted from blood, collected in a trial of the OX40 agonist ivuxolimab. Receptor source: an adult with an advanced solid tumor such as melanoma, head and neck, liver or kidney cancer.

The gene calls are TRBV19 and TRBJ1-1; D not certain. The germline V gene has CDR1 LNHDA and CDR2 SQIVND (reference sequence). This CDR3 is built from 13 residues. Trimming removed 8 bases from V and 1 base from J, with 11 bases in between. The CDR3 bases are TGTGCCAGTGGCTCCTCAGGGAACACTGAAGCTTTCTTT. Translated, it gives CASGSSGNTEAFF.

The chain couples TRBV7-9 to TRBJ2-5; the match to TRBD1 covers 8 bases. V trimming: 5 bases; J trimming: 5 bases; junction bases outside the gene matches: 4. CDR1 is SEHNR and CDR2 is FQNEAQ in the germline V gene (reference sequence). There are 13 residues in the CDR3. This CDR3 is CASSTDRVETQYF. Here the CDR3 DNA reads TGTGCCAGCAGCACGGACAGGGTGGAGACCCAGTACTTC.

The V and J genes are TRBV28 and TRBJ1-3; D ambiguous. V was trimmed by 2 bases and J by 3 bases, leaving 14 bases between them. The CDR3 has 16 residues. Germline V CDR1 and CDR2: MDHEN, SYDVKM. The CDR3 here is CASSLPYGYGGNTIYF. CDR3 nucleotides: TGTGCCAGCAGTTTACCTTACGGCTACGGTGGAAACACCATATATTTT.

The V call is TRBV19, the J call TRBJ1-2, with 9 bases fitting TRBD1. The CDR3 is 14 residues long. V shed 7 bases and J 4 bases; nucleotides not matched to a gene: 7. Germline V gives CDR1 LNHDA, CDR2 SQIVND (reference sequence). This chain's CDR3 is CASTLSTGGYGYTF. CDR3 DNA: TGTGCCAGTACCCTATCGACAGGGGGCTATGGCTACACCTTC.

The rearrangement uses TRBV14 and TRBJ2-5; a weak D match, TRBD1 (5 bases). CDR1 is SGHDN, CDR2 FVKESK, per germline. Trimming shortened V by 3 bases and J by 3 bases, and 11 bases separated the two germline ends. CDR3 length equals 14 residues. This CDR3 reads CASSHSTAKETQYF. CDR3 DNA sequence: TGTGCCAGCAGCCACTCGACAGCAAAAGAGACCCAGTACTTC.

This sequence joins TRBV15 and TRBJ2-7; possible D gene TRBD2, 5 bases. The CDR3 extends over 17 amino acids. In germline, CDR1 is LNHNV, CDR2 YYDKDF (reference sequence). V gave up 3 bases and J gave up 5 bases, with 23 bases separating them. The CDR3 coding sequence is TGTGCCACCAGCAGTCTCGTTAGGGAAGACGGGGTAGACGAGCAGTACTTC. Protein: CATSSLVREDGVDEQYF.

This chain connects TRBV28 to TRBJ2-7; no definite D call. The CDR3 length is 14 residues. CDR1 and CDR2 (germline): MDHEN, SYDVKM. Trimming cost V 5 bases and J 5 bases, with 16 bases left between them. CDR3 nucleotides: TGTGCCAGCAGTAGGTATACAATGGCGGACGAGCAGTACTTC. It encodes CASSRYTMADEQYF.

CDR3 protein: CASSVESGTGYTDTQYF. The CDR3, as DNA: TGTGCCAGCAGCGTAGAGTCGGGGACAGGATACACAGATACGCAGTATTTT. The rearrangement uses TRBV9 and TRBJ2-3, with 8 positions matching TRBD1. V trimming: 0 bases; J trimming: 2 bases; junction bases outside the gene matches: 8. The germline gives CDR1 SGDLS, CDR2 YYNGEE. This CDR3 spans 17 amino acids.

The CDR3 region is CASSLGRGLNTEAFF. The CDR3 DNA sequence: TGTGCCAGCAGTTTGGGCAGGGGGTTGAACACTGAAGCTTTCTTT. The V and J genes are TRBV28 and TRBJ1-1; 7 bases line up with TRBD1. CDR3 size: 15 residues. With 3 bases clipped from V and 0 bases from J, the junction kept 4 bases outside the gene matches. Germline V gives CDR1 MDHEN, CDR2 SYDVKM.

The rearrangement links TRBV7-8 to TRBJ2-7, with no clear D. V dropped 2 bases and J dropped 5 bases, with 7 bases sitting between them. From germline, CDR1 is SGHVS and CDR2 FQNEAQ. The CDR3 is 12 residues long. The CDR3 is CASSLKVNEQYF. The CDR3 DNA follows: TGTGCCAGCAGCTTAAAGGTCAACGAGCAGTACTTC. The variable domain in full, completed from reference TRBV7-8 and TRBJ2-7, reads GAGVSQSPRYKVAKRGQDVALRCDPISGHVSLFWYQQALGQGPEFLTYFQNEAQLDKSGLPSDRFFAERPEGSVSTLKIQRTQQEDSAVYLCASSLKVNEQYFGPGTRLTVT.

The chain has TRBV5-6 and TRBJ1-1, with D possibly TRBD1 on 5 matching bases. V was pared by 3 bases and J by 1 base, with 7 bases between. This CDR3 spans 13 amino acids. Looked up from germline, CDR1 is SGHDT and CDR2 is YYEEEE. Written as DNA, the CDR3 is TGTGCCAGCAGCTCTGGACAGAACACTGAAGCTTTCTTT. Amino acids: CASSSGQNTEAFF. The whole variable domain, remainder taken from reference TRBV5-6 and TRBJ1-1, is DAGVTQSPTHLIKTRGQQVTLRCSPKSGHDTVSWYQQALGQGPQFIFQYYEEEERQRGNFPDRFSGHQFPNYSSELNVNALLLGDSALYLCASSSGQNTEAFFGQGTRLTVV.

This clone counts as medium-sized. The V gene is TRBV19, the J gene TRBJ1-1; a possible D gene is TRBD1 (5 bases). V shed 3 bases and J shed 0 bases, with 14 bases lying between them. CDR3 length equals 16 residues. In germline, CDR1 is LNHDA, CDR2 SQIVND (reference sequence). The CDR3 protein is CASSIGIAGLNTEAFF. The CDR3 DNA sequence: TGTGCCAGTAGTATTGGGATCGCAGGGTTGAACACTGAAGCTTTCTTT. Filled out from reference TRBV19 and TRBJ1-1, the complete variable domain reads DGGITQSPKYLFRKEGQNVTLSCEQNLNHDAMYWYRQDPGQGLRLIYYSQIVNDFQKGDIAEGYSVSREKKESFPLTVTSAQKNPTAFYLCASSIGIAGLNTEAFFGQGTRLTVV.

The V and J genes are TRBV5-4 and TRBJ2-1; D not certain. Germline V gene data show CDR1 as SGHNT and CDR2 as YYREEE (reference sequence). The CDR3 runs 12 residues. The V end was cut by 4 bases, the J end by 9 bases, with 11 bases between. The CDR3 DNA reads TGTGCCAGCAGCCGCCCTCAGTCTGAGCAGTTCTTC. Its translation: CASSRPQSEQFF.

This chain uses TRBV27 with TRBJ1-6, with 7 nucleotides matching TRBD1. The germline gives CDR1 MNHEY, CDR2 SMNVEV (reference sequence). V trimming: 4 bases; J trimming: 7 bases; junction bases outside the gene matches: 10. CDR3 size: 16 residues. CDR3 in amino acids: CASSWLPGQLNSPLHF. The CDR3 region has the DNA TGTGCCAGCAGTTGGCTACCGGGACAGCTCAATTCACCCCTCCACTTT.

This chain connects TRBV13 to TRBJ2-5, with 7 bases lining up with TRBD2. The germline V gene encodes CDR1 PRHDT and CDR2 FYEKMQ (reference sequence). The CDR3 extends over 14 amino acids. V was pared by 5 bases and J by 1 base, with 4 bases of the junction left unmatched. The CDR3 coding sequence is TGTGCCAGCAGCCCACGGACTAGCCAAGAGACCCAGTACTTC. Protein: CASSPRTSQETQYF.

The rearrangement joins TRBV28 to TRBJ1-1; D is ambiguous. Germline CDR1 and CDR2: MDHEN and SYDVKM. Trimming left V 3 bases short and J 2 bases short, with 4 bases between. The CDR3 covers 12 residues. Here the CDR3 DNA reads TGTGCCAGCAGTTTGTATAACACTGAAGCTTTCTTT. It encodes CASSLYNTEAFF.

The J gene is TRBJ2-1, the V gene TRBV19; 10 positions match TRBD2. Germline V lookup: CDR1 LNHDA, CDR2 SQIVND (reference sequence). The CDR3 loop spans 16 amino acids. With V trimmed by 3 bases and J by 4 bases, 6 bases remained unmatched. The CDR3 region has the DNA TGTGCCAGTAGTATCCCTGGACTAGCGGCTTACAATGAGCAGTTCTTC. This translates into CASSIPGLAAYNEQFF.

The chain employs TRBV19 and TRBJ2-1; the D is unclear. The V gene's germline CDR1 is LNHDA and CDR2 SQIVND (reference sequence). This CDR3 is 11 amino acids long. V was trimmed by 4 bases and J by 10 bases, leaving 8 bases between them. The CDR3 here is CASSSPPEQFF. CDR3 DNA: TGTGCCAGTAGTAGCCCTCCGGAGCAGTTCTTC.

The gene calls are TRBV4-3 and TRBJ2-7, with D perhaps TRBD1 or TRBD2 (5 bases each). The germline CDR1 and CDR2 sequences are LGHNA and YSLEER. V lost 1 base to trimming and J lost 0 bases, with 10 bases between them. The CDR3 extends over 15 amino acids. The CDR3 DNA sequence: TGCGCCAGCAGCCAAGGAAGGGGACCCTCCTACGAGCAGTACTTC. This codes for CASSQGRGPSYEQYF.

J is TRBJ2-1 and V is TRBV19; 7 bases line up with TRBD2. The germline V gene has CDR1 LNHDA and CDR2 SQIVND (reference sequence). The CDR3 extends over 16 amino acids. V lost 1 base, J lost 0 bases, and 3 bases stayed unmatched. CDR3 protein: CASSIGGGSSYNEQFF. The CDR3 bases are TGTGCCAGTAGTATAGGGGGCGGGAGCTCCTACAATGAGCAGTTCTTC.

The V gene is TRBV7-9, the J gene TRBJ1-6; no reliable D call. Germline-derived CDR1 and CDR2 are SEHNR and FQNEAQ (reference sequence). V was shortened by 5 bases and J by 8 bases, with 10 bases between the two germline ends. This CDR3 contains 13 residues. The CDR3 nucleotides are TGTGCCAGCAGCCCCCGGGATCATTCACCCCTCCACTTT. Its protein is CASSPRDHSPLHF.

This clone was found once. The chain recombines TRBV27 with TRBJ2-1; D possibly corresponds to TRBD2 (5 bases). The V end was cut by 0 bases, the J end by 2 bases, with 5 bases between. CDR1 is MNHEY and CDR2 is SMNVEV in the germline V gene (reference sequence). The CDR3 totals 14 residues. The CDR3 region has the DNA TGTGCCAGCAGTTTATCCGGGGCCTACAATGAGCAGTTCTTC. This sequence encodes CASSLSGAYNEQFF.

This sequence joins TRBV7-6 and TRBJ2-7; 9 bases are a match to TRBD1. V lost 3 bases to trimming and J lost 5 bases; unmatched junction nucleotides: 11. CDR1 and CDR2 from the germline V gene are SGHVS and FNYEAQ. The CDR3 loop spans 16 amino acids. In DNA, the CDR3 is TGTGCCAGCAGCTTGGGCGGTGGGGACAGGGTGAACGAGCAGTACTTC. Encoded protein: CASSLGGGDRVNEQYF.

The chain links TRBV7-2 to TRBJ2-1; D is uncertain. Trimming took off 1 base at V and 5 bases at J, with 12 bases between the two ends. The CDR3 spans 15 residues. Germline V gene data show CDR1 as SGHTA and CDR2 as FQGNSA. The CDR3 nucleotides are TGTGCCAGCAGCTTAGGTCTTGGGTTCAACAATGAGCAGTTCTTC. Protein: CASSLGLGFNNEQFF.

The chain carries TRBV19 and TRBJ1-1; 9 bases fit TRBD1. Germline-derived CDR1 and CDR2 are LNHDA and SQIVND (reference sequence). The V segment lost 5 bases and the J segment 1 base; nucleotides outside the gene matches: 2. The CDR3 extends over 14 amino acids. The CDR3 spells CASSLQGANTEAFF. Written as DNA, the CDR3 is TGTGCCAGTAGTTTACAGGGGGCGAACACTGAAGCTTTCTTT. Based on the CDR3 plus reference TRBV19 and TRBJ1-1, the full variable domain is DGGITQSPKYLFRKEGQNVTLSCEQNLNHDAMYWYRQDPGQGLRLIYYSQIVNDFQKGDIAEGYSVSREKKESFPLTVTSAQKNPTAFYLCASSLQGANTEAFFGQGTRLTVV.

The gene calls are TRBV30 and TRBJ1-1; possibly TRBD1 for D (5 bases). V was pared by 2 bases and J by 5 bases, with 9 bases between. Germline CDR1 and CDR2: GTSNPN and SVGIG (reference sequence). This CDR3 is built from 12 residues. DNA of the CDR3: TGTGCCTGGAGTTTGGGGGGAACTGAAGCTTTCTTT. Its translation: CAWSLGGTEAFF.

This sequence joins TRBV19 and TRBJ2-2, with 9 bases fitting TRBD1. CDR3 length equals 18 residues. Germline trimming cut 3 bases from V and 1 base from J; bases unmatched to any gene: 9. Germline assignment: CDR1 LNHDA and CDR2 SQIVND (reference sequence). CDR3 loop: CASSISGQGFMNTGELFF. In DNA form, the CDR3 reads TGTGCCAGTAGTATCTCCGGACAGGGGTTTATGAACACCGGGGAGCTGTTTTTT.

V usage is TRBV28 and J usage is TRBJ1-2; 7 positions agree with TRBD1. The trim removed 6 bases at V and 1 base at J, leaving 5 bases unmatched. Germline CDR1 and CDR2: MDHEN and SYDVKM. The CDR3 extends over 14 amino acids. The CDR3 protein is CASRGTVFNYGYTF. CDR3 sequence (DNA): TGTGCCAGCAGGGGGACAGTCTTTAACTATGGCTACACCTTC.

CDR3 residues: CASSYGLAGYNEQFF. The CDR3 nucleotides are TGTGCCAGCAGTTACGGCTTAGCGGGGTACAATGAGCAGTTCTTC. This chain connects TRBV6-6 to TRBJ2-1, with 8 positions matching TRBD2. Germline V gene data show CDR1 as MNHNY and CDR2 as SVGAGI (reference sequence). The CDR3 runs to 15 residues. V was pared by 2 bases and J by 4 bases, with 4 bases of the junction left unmatched.

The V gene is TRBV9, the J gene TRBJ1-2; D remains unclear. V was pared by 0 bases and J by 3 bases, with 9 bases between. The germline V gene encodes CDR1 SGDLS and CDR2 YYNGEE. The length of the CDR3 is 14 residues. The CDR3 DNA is TGTGCCAGCAGCGTAGGCTTCACGGACTATGGCTACACCTTC. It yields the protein CASSVGFTDYGYTF.